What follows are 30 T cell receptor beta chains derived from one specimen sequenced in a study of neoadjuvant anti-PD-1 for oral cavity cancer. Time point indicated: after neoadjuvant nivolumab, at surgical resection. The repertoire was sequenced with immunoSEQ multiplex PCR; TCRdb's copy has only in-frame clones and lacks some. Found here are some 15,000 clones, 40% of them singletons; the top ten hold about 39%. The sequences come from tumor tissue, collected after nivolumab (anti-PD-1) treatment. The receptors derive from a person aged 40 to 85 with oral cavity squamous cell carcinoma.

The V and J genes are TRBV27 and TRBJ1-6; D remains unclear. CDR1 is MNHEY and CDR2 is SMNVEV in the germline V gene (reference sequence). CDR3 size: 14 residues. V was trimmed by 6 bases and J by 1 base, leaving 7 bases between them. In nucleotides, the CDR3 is TGTGCCAGCAGCCTTAAGTCCTATAATTCACCCCTCCACTTT. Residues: CASSLKSYNSPLHF.

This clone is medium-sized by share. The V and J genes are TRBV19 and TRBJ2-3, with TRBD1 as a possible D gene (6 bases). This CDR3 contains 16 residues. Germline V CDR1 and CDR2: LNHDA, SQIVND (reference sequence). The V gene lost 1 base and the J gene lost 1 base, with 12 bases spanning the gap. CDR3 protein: CASSIGGTQGTDTQYF. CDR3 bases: TGTGCCAGTAGTATAGGGGGGACACAAGGCACAGATACGCAGTATTTT.

The CDR3 DNA sequence: TGTGCCAGCAGTCCACAGGGGTTGAACACCGGGGAGCTGTTTTTT. As protein: CASSPQGLNTGELFF. The chain carries TRBV2 and TRBJ2-2, with 7 bases that match TRBD1. The CDR3 has 15 residues. The V segment lost 5 bases and the J segment 1 base; nucleotides outside the gene matches: 4. The germline gives CDR1 SNHLY, CDR2 FYNNEI.

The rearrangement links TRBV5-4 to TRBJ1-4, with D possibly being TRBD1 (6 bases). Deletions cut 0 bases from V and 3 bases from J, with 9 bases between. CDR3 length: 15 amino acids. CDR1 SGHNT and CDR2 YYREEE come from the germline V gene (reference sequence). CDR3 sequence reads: CASSLETGANEKLFF. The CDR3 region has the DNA TGTGCCAGCAGCTTGGAGACAGGAGCTAATGAAAAACTGTTTTTT.

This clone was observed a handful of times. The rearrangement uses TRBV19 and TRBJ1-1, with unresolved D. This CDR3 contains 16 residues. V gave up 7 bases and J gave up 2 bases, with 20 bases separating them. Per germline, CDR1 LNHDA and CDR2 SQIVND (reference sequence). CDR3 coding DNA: TGTGCCAGTACAAGCAGGTATGCGAGGGTAAACACTGAAGCTTTCTTT. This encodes CASTSRYARVNTEAFF.

CDR3 sequence reads: CASSPRLNEKLFF. CDR3 bases: TGTGCCAGCAGCCCCCGACTTAATGAAAAACTGTTTTTT. J is TRBJ1-4 and V is TRBV11-2; D gene uncertain. There are 13 residues in the CDR3. Trimming left V 5 bases short and J 4 bases short, with 8 bases between. The germline CDR1 and CDR2 sequences are SGHAT and FQNNGV.

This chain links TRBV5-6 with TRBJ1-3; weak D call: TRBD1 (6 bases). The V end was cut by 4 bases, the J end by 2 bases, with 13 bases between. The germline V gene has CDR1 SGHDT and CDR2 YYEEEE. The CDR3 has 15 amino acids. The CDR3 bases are TGTGCCAGCAGCCAGACCGCAGGGGCTGGAAACACCATATATTTT. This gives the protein CASSQTAGAGNTIYF.

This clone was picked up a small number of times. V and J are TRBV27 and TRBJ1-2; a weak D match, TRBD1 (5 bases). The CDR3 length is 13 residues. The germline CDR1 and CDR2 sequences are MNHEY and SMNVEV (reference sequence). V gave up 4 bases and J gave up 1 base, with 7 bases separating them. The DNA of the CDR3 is TGTGCCAGCAGTTCACAGGTTAACTATGGCTACACCTTC. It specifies CASSSQVNYGYTF.

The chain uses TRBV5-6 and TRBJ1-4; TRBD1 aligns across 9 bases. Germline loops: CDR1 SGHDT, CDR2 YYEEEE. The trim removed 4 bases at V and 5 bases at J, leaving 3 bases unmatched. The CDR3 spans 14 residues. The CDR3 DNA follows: TGTGCCAGCAGCCACAGGGGGCTGAATGAAAAACTGTTTTTT. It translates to CASSHRGLNEKLFF.

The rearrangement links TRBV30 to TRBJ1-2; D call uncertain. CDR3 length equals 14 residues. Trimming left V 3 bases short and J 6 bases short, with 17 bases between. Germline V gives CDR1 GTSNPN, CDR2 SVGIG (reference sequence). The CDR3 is CAWSIQGPNDGYTF. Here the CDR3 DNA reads TGTGCCTGGAGCATCCAAGGACCGAACGATGGCTACACCTTC.

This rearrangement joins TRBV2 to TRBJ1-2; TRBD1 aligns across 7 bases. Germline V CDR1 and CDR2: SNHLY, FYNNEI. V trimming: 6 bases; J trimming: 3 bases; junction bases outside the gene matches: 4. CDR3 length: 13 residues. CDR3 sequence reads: CASSQDRDYGYTF. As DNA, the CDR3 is TGTGCCAGCAGCCAAGACAGGGACTATGGCTACACCTTC. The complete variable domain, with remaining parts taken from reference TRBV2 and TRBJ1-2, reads EPEVTQTPSHQVTQMGQEVILRCVPISNHLYFYWYRQILGQKVEFLVSFYNNEISEKSEIFDDQFSVERPDGSNFTLKIRSTKLEDSAMYFCASSQDRDYGYTFGSGTRLTVV.

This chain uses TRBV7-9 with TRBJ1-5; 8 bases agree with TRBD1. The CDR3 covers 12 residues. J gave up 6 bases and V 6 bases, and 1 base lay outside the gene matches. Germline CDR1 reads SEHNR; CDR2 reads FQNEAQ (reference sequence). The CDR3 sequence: CASSTGGQPQHF. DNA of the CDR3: TGTGCCAGCAGTACAGGGGGTCAGCCCCAGCATTTT.

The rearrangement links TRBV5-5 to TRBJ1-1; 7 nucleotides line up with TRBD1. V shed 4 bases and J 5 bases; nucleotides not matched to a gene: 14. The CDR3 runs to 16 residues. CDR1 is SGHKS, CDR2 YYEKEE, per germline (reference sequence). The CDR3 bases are TGTGCCAGCAGCCACTCGCCCCACAGGGGCAATACTGAAGCTTTCTTT. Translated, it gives CASSHSPHRGNTEAFF.

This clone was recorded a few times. CDR3 sequence: CASSFGQGGYGYTF. In DNA, the CDR3 is TGTGCCAGCAGTTTCGGACAGGGTGGCTATGGCTACACCTTC. This chain links TRBV6-6 with TRBJ1-2; 8 bases map to TRBD1. V lost 4 bases to trimming and J lost 4 bases; unmatched junction nucleotides: 5. Germline CDR1 and CDR2: MNHNY and SVGAGI (reference sequence). The CDR3 loop spans 14 amino acids.

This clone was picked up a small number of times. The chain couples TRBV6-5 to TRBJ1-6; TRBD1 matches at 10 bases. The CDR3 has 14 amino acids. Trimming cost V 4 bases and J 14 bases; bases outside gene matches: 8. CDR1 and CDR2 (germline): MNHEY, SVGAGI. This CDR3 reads CASSLGQGYPTLHF. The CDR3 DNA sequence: TGTGCCAGCAGTTTGGGACAGGGGTACCCAACCCTCCACTTT.

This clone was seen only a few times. CDR3 sequence reads: CASSEWAGRDGYTF. The CDR3, as DNA: TGTGCCAGCAGTGAATGGGCAGGGAGAGATGGCTACACCTTC. The chain links TRBV2 to TRBJ1-2; possible D gene TRBD1, 5 bases. The CDR3 has 14 amino acids. Germline V gives CDR1 SNHLY, CDR2 FYNNEI. V lost 2 bases and J lost 6, with 13 bases in between.

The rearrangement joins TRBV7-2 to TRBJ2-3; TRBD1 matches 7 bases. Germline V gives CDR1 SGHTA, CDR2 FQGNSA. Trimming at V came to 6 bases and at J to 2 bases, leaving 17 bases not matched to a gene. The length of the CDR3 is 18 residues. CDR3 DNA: TGTGCCAGCAGTCCCATTCCTCCTCCGGGACAGACCACAGATACGCAGTATTTT. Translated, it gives CASSPIPPPGQTTDTQYF.

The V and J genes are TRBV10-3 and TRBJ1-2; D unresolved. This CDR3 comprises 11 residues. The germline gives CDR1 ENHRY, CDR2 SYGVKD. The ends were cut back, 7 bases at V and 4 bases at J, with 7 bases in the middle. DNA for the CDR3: TGTGCCATCACCGACCTCTATGGCTACACCTTC. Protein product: CAITDLYGYTF.

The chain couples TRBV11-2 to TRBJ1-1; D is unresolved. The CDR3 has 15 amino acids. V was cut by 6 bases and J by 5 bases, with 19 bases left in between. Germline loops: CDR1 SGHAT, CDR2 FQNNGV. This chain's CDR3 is CASRPVRGGGTEAFF. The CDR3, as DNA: TGTGCCAGCAGGCCTGTTCGTGGCGGAGGGACTGAAGCTTTCTTT. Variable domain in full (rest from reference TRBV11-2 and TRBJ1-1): EAGVAQSPRYKIIEKRQSVAFWCNPISGHATLYWYQQILGQGPKLLIQFQNNGVVDDSQLPKDRFSAERLKGVDSTLKIQPAKLEDSAVYLCASRPVRGGGTEAFFGQGTRLTVV.

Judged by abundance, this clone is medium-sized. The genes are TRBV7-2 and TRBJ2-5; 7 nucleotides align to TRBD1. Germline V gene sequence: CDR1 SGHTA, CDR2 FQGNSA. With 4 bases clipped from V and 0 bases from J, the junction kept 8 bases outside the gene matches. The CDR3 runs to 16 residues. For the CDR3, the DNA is TGTGCCAGCAGCTACAGGGGCAATAGATACCAAGAGACCCAGTACTTC. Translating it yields CASSYRGNRYQETQYF.

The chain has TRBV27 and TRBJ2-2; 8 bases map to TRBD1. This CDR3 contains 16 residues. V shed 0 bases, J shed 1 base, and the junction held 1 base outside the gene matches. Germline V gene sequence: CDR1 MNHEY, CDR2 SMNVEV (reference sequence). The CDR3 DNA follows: TGTGCCAGCAGTTTATCCGGGACAGGGAACACCGGGGAGCTGTTTTTT. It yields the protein CASSLSGTGNTGELFF.

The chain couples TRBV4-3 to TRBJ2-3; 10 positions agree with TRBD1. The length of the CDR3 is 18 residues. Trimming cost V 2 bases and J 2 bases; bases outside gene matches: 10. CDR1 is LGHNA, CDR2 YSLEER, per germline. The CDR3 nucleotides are TGCGCCAGCAGCCAAACCGCGGGGACAGGGGCCTTCACAGATACGCAGTATTTT. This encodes CASSQTAGTGAFTDTQYF.

CDR3 in amino acids: CAWIGDNNYEQYF. The CDR3 nucleotides are TGTGCCTGGATTGGGGACAACAACTACGAGCAGTACTTC. J is TRBJ2-7 and V is TRBV30, with D tentatively TRBD1 (6 bases). From germline, CDR1 is GTSNPN and CDR2 SVGIG (reference sequence). This CDR3 has 13 residues. Trimming removed 4 bases at V and 3 bases at J, with 13 bases between. Full variable domain (outside the CDR3, taken from reference TRBV30 and TRBJ2-7): SQTIHQWPATLVQPVGSPLSLECTVEGTSNPNLYWYRQAAGRGLQLLFYSVGIGQISSEVPQNLSASRPQDRQFILSSKKLLLSDSGFYLCAWIGDNNYEQYFGPGTRLTVT.

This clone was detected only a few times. The CDR3 is CASSLTRYEQYF. Here the CDR3 DNA reads TGTGCCAGCAGCTTGACCCGGTACGAGCAGTACTTC. The chain combines TRBV5-8 with TRBJ2-7; D gene ambiguous. The CDR3 runs 12 residues. From germline, CDR1 is SGHTS and CDR2 YDEGEE. V shed 1 base and J shed 4 bases, with 6 bases lying between them.

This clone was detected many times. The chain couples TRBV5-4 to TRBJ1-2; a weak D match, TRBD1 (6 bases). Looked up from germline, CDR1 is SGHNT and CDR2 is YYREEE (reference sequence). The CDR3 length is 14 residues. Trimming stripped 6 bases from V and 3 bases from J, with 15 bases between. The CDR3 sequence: CASILMGADYGYTF. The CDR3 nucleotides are TGTGCCAGCATCCTGATGGGGGCCGACTATGGCTACACCTTC.

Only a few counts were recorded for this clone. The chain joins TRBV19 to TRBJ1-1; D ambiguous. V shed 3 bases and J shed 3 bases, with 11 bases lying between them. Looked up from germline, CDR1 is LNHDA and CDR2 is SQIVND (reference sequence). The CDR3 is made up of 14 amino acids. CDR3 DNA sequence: TGTGCCAGTAGTATTGACACTTACTACACTGAAGCTTTCTTT. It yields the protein CASSIDTYYTEAFF.

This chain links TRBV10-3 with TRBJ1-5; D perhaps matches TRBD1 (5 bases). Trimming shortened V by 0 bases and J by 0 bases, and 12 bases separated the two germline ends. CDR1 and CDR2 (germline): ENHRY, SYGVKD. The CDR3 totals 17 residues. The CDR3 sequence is CAISESRRGFSNQPQHF. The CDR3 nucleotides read TGTGCCATCAGTGAGTCGCGAAGGGGATTTAGCAATCAGCCCCAGCATTTT.

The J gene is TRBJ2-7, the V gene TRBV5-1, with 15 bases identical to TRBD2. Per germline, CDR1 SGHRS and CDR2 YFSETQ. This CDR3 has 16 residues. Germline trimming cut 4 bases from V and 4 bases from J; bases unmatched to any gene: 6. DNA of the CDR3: TGCGCCAGCAGCGGGACTAGCGGGGGGCCCTCTTACGAGCAGTACTTC. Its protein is CASSGTSGGPSYEQYF. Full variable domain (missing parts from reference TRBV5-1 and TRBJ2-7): KAGVTQTPRYLIKTRGQQVTLSCSPISGHRSVSWYQQTPGQGLQFLFEYFSETQRNKGNFPGRFSGRQFSNSRSEMNVSTLELGDSALYLCASSGTSGGPSYEQYFGPGTRLTVT.

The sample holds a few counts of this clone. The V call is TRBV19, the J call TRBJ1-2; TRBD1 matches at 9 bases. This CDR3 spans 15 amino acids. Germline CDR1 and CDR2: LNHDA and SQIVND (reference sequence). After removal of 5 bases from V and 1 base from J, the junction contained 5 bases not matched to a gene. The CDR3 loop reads CASSLQGADNYGYTF. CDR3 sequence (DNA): TGTGCCAGTAGTCTACAGGGGGCGGATAACTATGGCTACACCTTC.

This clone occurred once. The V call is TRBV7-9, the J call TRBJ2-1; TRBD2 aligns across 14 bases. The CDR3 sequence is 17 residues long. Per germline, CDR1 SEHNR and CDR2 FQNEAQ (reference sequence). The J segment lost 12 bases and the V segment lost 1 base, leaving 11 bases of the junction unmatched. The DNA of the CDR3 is TGTGCCAGCAGCTTAGTAGTGGGACTAGCGGGGGAAACGGGGCAGTTCTTC. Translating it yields CASSLVVGLAGETGQFF.